This passage covers 9 T cell receptor beta chains from one sample sequenced in a study of graft-versus-host responses after intestinal transplantation. Clones were sequenced by immunoSEQ multiplex PCR, and TCRdb holds only the in-frame ones, with some missing. The table has about 97,000 clones, over 75% seen once. Sequencing was performed on PBMCs, taken 453 days after intestinal transplant. Every receptor here comes from a human patient who received an intestinal transplant, so some T cells may come from the graft donor.

The chain joins TRBV7-9 to TRBJ1-6, with D maybe TRBD1 (5 bases). V shed 3 bases and J shed 3 bases, with 12 bases lying between them. CDR1 SEHNR and CDR2 FQNEAQ come from the germline V gene (reference sequence). There are 16 residues in the CDR3. CDR3 loop: CASSFQGWYYNSPLHF. The CDR3 DNA reads as TGTGCCAGCAGCTTCCAGGGTTGGTACTATAATTCACCCCTCCACTTT.

This clone has only a few counts. V usage is TRBV5-8 and J usage is TRBJ1-5; TRBD1 agrees at 7 bases. V was clipped by 4 bases and J by 5 bases; unmatched bases: 6. Germline V gives CDR1 SGHTS, CDR2 YDEGEE. CDR3 length: 14 residues. DNA for the CDR3: TGTGCCAGCAGCCCGGGACAGACCTATCAGCCCCAGCATTTT. Its protein is CASSPGQTYQPQHF.

The chain has TRBV5-1 and TRBJ2-3, with TRBD2 as a possible D gene (7 bases). The V end lost 4 bases, the J end lost 0 bases, and 15 bases lay between the germline ends. The CDR3 extends over 16 amino acids. Germline CDR1 SGHRS, CDR2 YFSETQ. This CDR3 reads CASSESGGASTDTQYF. DNA for the CDR3: TGCGCCAGCAGCGAATCGGGGGGCGCTAGCACAGATACGCAGTATTTT.

The rearrangement links TRBV7-6 to TRBJ2-1; 10 bases line up with TRBD2. The CDR3 spans 16 residues. Per the germline V gene, CDR1 is SGHVS and CDR2 is FNYEAQ. The junction had 4 bases not matched to a gene; V was cut back by 5 bases and J by 0 bases. The CDR3 coding sequence is TGTGCCAGCAGCAATAGCGGGGGGAGCTCCTACAATGAGCAGTTCTTC. Amino acid sequence: CASSNSGGSSYNEQFF.

The genes are TRBV11-2 and TRBJ2-3; 7 positions match TRBD2. Germline V lookup: CDR1 SGHAT, CDR2 FQNNGV. V lost 5 bases, J lost 6 bases, and 2 bases stayed unmatched. The CDR3 spans 12 residues. CDR3 sequence reads: CASSLGGDTQYF. CDR3 DNA: TGTGCCAGCAGCCTCGGGGGGGATACGCAGTATTTT.

The chain uses TRBV5-5 and TRBJ1-2; D remains unclear. The CDR3 is 11 amino acids. Germline V gene sequence: CDR1 SGHKS, CDR2 YYEKEE (reference sequence). Deletions cut 0 bases from V and 4 bases from J, with 1 base between. The CDR3 bases are TGTGCCAGCAGCTTGGCCTATGGCTACACCTTC. Translation: CASSLAYGYTF.

This chain links TRBV7-8 with TRBJ1-5; D gene ambiguous. The CDR3 runs to 15 residues. Germline V lookup: CDR1 SGHVS, CDR2 FQNEAQ. Trimming removed 1 base from V and 1 base from J, with 8 bases in between. The CDR3 protein is CASSLEGVSNQPQHF. The CDR3 bases are TGTGCCAGCAGCTTAGAGGGAGTGAGCAATCAGCCCCAGCATTTT.

This chain uses TRBV5-4 with TRBJ2-1; no definite D call. V was shortened by 6 bases and J by 7 bases, with 11 bases between the two germline ends. Germline CDR1 is SGHNT and CDR2 is YYREEE (reference sequence). This CDR3 has 12 residues. CDR3 coding DNA: TGTGCCAGCACCGCCCCTGGGAATGAGCAGTTCTTC. It yields the protein CASTAPGNEQFF. Full variable domain (missing parts from reference TRBV5-4 and TRBJ2-1): ETGVTQSPTHLIKTRGQQVTLRCSSQSGHNTVSWYQQALGQGPQFIFQYYREEENGRGNFPPRFSGLQFPNYSSELNVNALELDDSALYLCASTAPGNEQFFGPGTRLTVL.

The chain uses TRBV6-5 and TRBJ2-3, with unresolved D. CDR3 size: 15 residues. Trimming shortened V by 4 bases and J by 1 base, and 12 bases separated the two germline ends. CDR1 and CDR2 (germline): MNHEY, SVGAGI. CDR3 coding DNA: TGTGCCAGCAGTTCCGGTATGCCCCGCACAGATACGCAGTATTTT. Amino acids: CASSSGMPRTDTQYF.